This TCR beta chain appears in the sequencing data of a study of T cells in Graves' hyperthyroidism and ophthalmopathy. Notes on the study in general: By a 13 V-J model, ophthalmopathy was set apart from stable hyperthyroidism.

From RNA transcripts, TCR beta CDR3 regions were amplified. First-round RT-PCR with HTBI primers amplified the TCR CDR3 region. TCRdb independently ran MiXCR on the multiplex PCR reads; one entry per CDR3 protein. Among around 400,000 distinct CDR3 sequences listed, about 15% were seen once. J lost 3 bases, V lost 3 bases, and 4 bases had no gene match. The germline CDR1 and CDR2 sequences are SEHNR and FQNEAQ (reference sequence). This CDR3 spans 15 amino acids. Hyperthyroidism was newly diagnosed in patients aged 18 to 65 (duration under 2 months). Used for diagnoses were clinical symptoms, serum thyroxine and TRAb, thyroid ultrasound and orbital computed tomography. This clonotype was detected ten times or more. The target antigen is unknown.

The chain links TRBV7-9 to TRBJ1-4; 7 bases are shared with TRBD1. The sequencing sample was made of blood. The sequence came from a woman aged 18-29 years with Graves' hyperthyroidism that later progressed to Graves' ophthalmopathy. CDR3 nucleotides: TGTGCCAGCAGCTTGAACCAGGGGGCTAATGAAAAACTGTTTTTT. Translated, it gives CASSLNQGANEKLFF.